One and the same sample provided the 5 T cell receptor beta chains below, sequenced in a study of blood T cell repertoires in COVID-19. Some clones are missing from TCRdb's copy, which holds only in-frame ones; the method was immunoSEQ multiplex PCR. This table holds roughly 200,000 clones, around 85% found once. The sequenced material came from peripheral blood. The receptors were gathered from a man in his fifties or sixties with acute or convalescent COVID-19.

V is TRBV28 and J is TRBJ2-1, with a weak D call TRBD1 (5 bases). The V and J ends lost 3 bases and 8 bases respectively, with 23 bases between them. In germline, CDR1 is MDHEN, CDR2 SYDVKM. The CDR3 spans 17 residues. The CDR3 sequence is CASSFSLPGPMGHEQFF. CDR3 nucleotides: TGTGCCAGCAGTTTCTCTCTACCGGGCCCAATGGGGCATGAGCAGTTCTTC.

V and J are TRBV5-6 and TRBJ2-7; the match to TRBD2 covers 9 bases. The CDR3 consists of 16 residues. With 2 bases clipped from V and 2 bases from J, the junction kept 8 bases outside the gene matches. Germline CDR1 SGHDT, CDR2 YYEEEE. CDR3 in DNA: TGTGCCAGCAGCTTTTCACTAGCGGGCCAAACCTACGAGCAGTACTTC. The encoded protein is CASSFSLAGQTYEQYF.

The chain joins TRBV18 to TRBJ2-7, with 11 bases matching TRBD2. There are 14 residues in the CDR3. The V gene end was trimmed by 3 bases and the J gene end by 8 bases; junction bases not matched to a gene: 6. Germline CDR1 KGHSH, CDR2 LQKENI. The CDR3 DNA reads TGTGCCAGCTCACCCGGGACTAGCGGTTACAAGCAGTACTTC. Protein: CASSPGTSGYKQYF.

The chain combines TRBV27 with TRBJ2-3; TRBD2 matches 8 bases. The germline gives CDR1 MNHEY, CDR2 SMNVEV (reference sequence). J was trimmed by 2 bases and V by 5 bases; bases with no gene match: 9. CDR3 size: 16 residues. CDR3 residues: CASSPGGLAVTDTQYF. The CDR3 DNA reads TGTGCCAGCAGTCCGGGCGGACTAGCAGTCACAGATACGCAGTATTTT.

The chain combines TRBV29-1 with TRBJ2-1; 9 positions agree with TRBD1. Germline CDR1 reads SQVTM; CDR2 reads ANQGSEA. This CDR3 has 14 amino acids. Germline trimming cut 3 bases from V and 5 bases from J; bases unmatched to any gene: 5. The CDR3 DNA reads as TGCAGCGTTGAGCCCGGGACAGGGAACAATGAGCAGTTCTTC. It translates to CSVEPGTGNNEQFF.